The 30 T cell receptor beta chains below were found in one sample sequenced in a study of blood T cell repertoires in COVID-19. Assay: immunoSEQ multiplex PCR; the TCRdb copy retains only in-frame clones and omits some. The sample holds 100,000 to 120,000 clones, roughly 85% seen once. The sample taken for sequencing was peripheral blood. These receptors were taken from a human donor in a cohort sampled during active COVID-19.

About this clone: Other DNA sequences in this sample translate to the same CDR3. J is TRBJ2-3 and V is TRBV3-1 (or the pseudogene TRBV3-2), with a weak D call TRBD2 (5 bases). Germline CDR1 and CDR2: LGHDT and YNNKEL (reference sequence). The CDR3 has 14 residues. V was pared by 1 base and J by 2 bases, with 7 bases between. The CDR3 region has the DNA TGTGCCAGCAGCCAAGCGGGAAACACAGATACGCAGTATTTT. As protein: CASSQAGNTDTQYF.

The V call is TRBV5-1, the J call TRBJ2-1; TRBD2 agrees at 10 bases. In germline, CDR1 is SGHRS, CDR2 YFSETQ. V shed 0 bases and J 8 bases; nucleotides not matched to a gene: 8. This CDR3 has 16 amino acids. CDR3 nucleotide sequence: TGCGCCAGCAGCTTGGGCCCCGGGACTAGCGTCCATGAGCAGTTCTTC. Encoded protein: CASSLGPGTSVHEQFF.

This chain links TRBV6-5 with TRBJ1-6; D is possibly TRBD1 (6 bases). V lost 10 bases, J lost 5 bases, and 18 bases lay in between. CDR3 size: 15 residues. Germline V gene data show CDR1 as MNHEY and CDR2 as SVGAGI. The CDR3 region is CATTGNRDNNSPLHF. The CDR3 DNA reads as TGTGCCACCACCGGAAACAGGGATAATAATTCACCCCTCCACTTT.

V and J are TRBV7-6 and TRBJ1-2; a possible D gene is TRBD1 (5 bases). V was clipped by 0 bases and J by 0 bases, with 5 bases between them. Looked up from germline, CDR1 is SGHVS and CDR2 is FNYEAQ. CDR3 size: 14 residues. The chain's CDR3 is CASSLADTNYGYTF. Here the CDR3 DNA reads TGTGCCAGCAGCTTAGCGGACACTAACTATGGCTACACCTTC.

The chain employs TRBV5-1 and TRBJ2-7, with D perhaps matching TRBD1 (5 bases). Germline V lookup: CDR1 SGHRS, CDR2 YFSETQ. V lost 2 bases and J lost 6, with 21 bases in between. The CDR3 covers 16 residues. The CDR3 sequence is CASSLGAMSVRREQYF. CDR3 nucleotide sequence: TGCGCCAGCAGCTTAGGGGCGATGTCGGTTCGTCGCGAGCAGTACTTC.

The rearrangement joins TRBV6-2 or TRBV6-3 to TRBJ1-5, with 7 nucleotides matching TRBD1. Looked up from germline, CDR1 is MNHEY and CDR2 is SVGEGT. This CDR3 comprises 14 residues. Trimming cost V 5 bases and J 5 bases; bases outside gene matches: 6. CDR3 sequence: CASSRDSRDQPQHF. As DNA, the CDR3 is TGTGCCAGCAGTCGGGACAGTAGAGATCAGCCCCAGCATTTT.

The chain uses TRBV19 and TRBJ2-3, with 12 bases lining up with TRBD1. This CDR3 has 16 amino acids. The V gene's germline CDR1 is LNHDA and CDR2 SQIVND (reference sequence). With V trimmed by 5 bases and J by 6 bases, 9 bases remained unmatched. The CDR3 here is CASSPAGTGGKDTQYF. The DNA of the CDR3 is TGTGCCAGTAGTCCGGCCGGGACAGGGGGCAAGGATACGCAGTATTTT.

The chain is built from TRBV7-9 and TRBJ1-1; D gene uncertain. The CDR3 is made up of 16 amino acids. The germline CDR1 and CDR2 sequences are SEHNR and FQNEAQ (reference sequence). V dropped 3 bases and J dropped 3 bases, with 17 bases sitting between them. This CDR3 reads CASSFLSGGLDTEAFF. The CDR3 DNA reads as TGTGCCAGCAGCTTCCTCAGCGGAGGGCTAGACACTGAAGCTTTCTTT.

This sequence joins TRBV2 and TRBJ1-2; the match to TRBD1 covers 8 bases. Germline assignment: CDR1 SNHLY and CDR2 FYNNEI. This CDR3 contains 13 residues. V was clipped by 8 bases and J by 7 bases; unmatched bases: 9. The CDR3 sequence: CASPDRVSCGYTF. CDR3 DNA sequence: TGTGCCAGCCCGGACAGGGTAAGTTGTGGCTACACCTTC.

The chain combines TRBV6-6 with TRBJ1-4; tentatively, D is TRBD1 (6 bases). CDR1 is MNHNY and CDR2 is SVGAGI in the germline V gene (reference sequence). V lost 3 bases, J lost 3 bases, and 8 bases lay in between. This CDR3 is 14 amino acids long. The CDR3 DNA follows: TGTGCCAGCAGTTATAGGACAGCTAATGAAAAACTGTTTTTT. Residues: CASSYRTANEKLFF.

This clone was recorded once. This chain joins TRBV5-4 and TRBJ1-2; 10 bases fit TRBD1. The CDR3 runs to 14 residues. Unmatched junction bases numbered 6, after V lost 3 bases and J lost 7 bases. Germline V lookup: CDR1 SGHNT, CDR2 YYREEE (reference sequence). The CDR3 DNA reads as TGTGCCAGCAGCTACGGACAGGGGGTATCTGGCTACACCTTC. Its protein product is CASSYGQGVSGYTF.

The chain has TRBV7-9 and TRBJ2-2, with a tentative D call TRBD2 (5 bases). Looked up from germline, CDR1 is SEHNR and CDR2 is FQNEAQ (reference sequence). Trimming left V 5 bases short and J 6 bases short, with 10 bases between. This CDR3 spans 13 amino acids. The DNA for the CDR3 is TGTGCCAGCAGCCTATTCGGGGCCGGGGAGCTGTTTTTT. Its protein product is CASSLFGAGELFF.

This sequence joins TRBV6-5 and TRBJ2-5, with D perhaps TRBD2 (6 bases). This CDR3 spans 14 amino acids. Trimming removed 4 bases from V and 4 bases from J, with 13 bases in between. The germline CDR1 and CDR2 sequences are MNHEY and SVGAGI. The CDR3 spells CASSSGGVGETQYF. CDR3 coding DNA: TGTGCCAGCAGTTCGGGCGGGGTTGGAGAGACCCAGTACTTC.

The chain employs TRBV7-8 and TRBJ2-1; TRBD2 agrees at 9 bases. Germline V gene lookup returns CDR1 SGHVS and CDR2 FQNEAQ. The V segment lost 5 bases and the J segment 6 bases; nucleotides outside the gene matches: 5. The CDR3 runs 14 residues. As DNA, the CDR3 is TGTGCCAGCAGCCCCCTAGCGGGGATCAATGAGCAGTTCTTC. It translates to CASSPLAGINEQFF. The entire variable domain, with the rest obtained from reference TRBV7-8 and TRBJ2-1, is as follows: GAGVSQSPRYKVAKRGQDVALRCDPISGHVSLFWYQQALGQGPEFLTYFQNEAQLDKSGLPSDRFFAERPEGSVSTLKIQRTQQEDSAVYLCASSPLAGINEQFFGPGTRLTVL.

The V gene is TRBV30, the J gene TRBJ1-5, with no clear D. The germline gives CDR1 GTSNPN, CDR2 SVGIG (reference sequence). CDR3 length equals 16 residues. V was clipped by 0 bases and J by 2 bases, with 14 bases between them. CDR3 region: CAWSVGHPRGNQPQHF. Here the CDR3 DNA reads TGTGCCTGGAGTGTAGGGCACCCGAGGGGCAATCAGCCCCAGCATTTT.

This chain uses TRBV15 with TRBJ1-5, with D uncertain. The CDR3 has 13 amino acids. The V end was cut by 4 bases, the J end by 5 bases, with 9 bases between. Germline V gives CDR1 LNHNV, CDR2 YYDKDF (reference sequence). CDR3 protein: CATSTPMYQPQHF. The CDR3, as DNA: TGTGCCACCAGCACCCCAATGTATCAGCCCCAGCATTTT.

V and J are TRBV6-5 and TRBJ2-3, with 11 bases lining up with TRBD2. The CDR3 has 15 residues. Looked up from germline, CDR1 is MNHEY and CDR2 is SVGAGI. Germline trimming cut 3 bases from V and 8 bases from J; bases unmatched to any gene: 7. The CDR3 sequence is CASSYNSGGAGTQYF. CDR3 bases: TGTGCCAGCAGTTATAATAGCGGGGGGGCCGGTACGCAGTATTTT.

The V call is TRBV6-5, the J call TRBJ1-2; D remains ambiguous. Germline V gene data show CDR1 as MNHEY and CDR2 as SVGAGI. CDR3 length: 15 residues. The V gene lost 5 bases and the J gene lost 3 bases, with 16 bases spanning the gap. CDR3 sequence reads: CASSHGPGFDYGYTF. CDR3 nucleotide sequence: TGTGCCAGCAGTCACGGACCGGGGTTCGACTATGGCTACACCTTC.

This chain links TRBV6-5 with TRBJ2-1; the D gene is possibly TRBD2 (6 bases). V was pared by 2 bases and J by 1 base, with 9 bases between. The CDR3 length is 15 residues. The germline gives CDR1 MNHEY, CDR2 SVGAGI. The DNA of the CDR3 is TGTGCCAGCAGTTACGGGGGGTCATCCTACAATGAGCAGTTCTTC. It specifies CASSYGGSSYNEQFF.

The chain links TRBV18 to TRBJ2-7; weak D call: TRBD1 (6 bases). The germline CDR1 and CDR2 sequences are KGHSH and LQKENI. Trimming removed 6 bases at V and 5 bases at J, with 17 bases between. The CDR3 contains 14 residues. The CDR3 coding sequence is TGTGCCAGCTCCCCCGCCGGGCAGGGGAACGAGCAGTACTTC. This encodes CASSPAGQGNEQYF.

The J gene is TRBJ2-7, the V gene TRBV12-3 or TRBV12-4, with a weak D call TRBD1 (5 bases). The CDR3 is 13 amino acids. V lost 4 bases and J 2 bases, leaving 9 bases between the germline ends. CDR3 sequence (DNA): TGTGCCAGCAGTTCCGACAGAGCCTACGAGCAGTACTTC. Its translation: CASSSDRAYEQYF.

The chain uses TRBV3-1 (or the pseudogene TRBV3-2) and TRBJ1-1; D uncertain. Germline CDR1 is LGHDT and CDR2 is YNNKEL (reference sequence). This CDR3 contains 13 residues. V gave up 4 bases and J gave up 1 base, with 7 bases separating them. The CDR3 DNA follows: TGTGCCAGCAGCCGACCGGGGAACACTGAAGCTTTCTTT. This codes for CASSRPGNTEAFF.

This chain joins TRBV4-2 and TRBJ1-2, with 7 nucleotides matching TRBD1. Looked up from germline, CDR1 is LGHNA and CDR2 is YNFKEQ. Trimming removed 4 bases from V and 5 bases from J; junction bases left unmatched: 16. The CDR3 is made up of 17 amino acids. In DNA, the CDR3 is TGTGCCAGCAGCCGAGTTACAGGGGCCGTCACGGATTATGGCTACACCTTC. As protein: CASSRVTGAVTDYGYTF.

This clone has only a few counts. The chain combines TRBV25-1 with TRBJ2-7; no clear D. V was pared by 4 bases and J by 0 bases, with 13 bases between. The CDR3 covers 15 residues. CDR1 is MGHDK and CDR2 is SYGVNS in the germline V gene. CDR3 amino acids: CASSAPGLSSYEQYF. CDR3 in DNA: TGTGCCAGCAGTGCCCCTGGTTTGAGCTCCTACGAGCAGTACTTC.

The chain employs TRBV7-3 and TRBJ2-5; TRBD1 might be the D (6 bases). The CDR3 is 15 residues long. Looked up from germline, CDR1 is SGHTA and CDR2 is FQGTGA. Trimming took 1 base from V and 4 from J, leaving 13 bases between them. The CDR3 DNA is TGTGCCAGCAGCTTAAGAGGGGGTGGTGCAGAGACCCAGTACTTC. Translated: CASSLRGGGAETQYF.

The chain employs TRBV7-2 and TRBJ1-3; D gene uncertain. CDR3 length equals 17 residues. V gave up 3 bases and J gave up 0 bases, with 15 bases separating them. Germline CDR1 is SGHTA and CDR2 is FQGNSA. CDR3 bases: TGTGCCAGCAGCTTGATCTCGGTGCGGCGCTCTGGAAACACCATATATTTT. It yields the protein CASSLISVRRSGNTIYF.

The V gene is TRBV3-1 (or the pseudogene TRBV3-2), the J gene TRBJ1-6; 7 nucleotides align to TRBD1. Trimming took 6 bases from V and 10 from J; bases not matched to a gene: 6. This CDR3 has 13 amino acids. The germline V gene encodes CDR1 LGHDT and CDR2 YNNKEL (reference sequence). The CDR3 sequence is CASRRQGLSPLHF. The CDR3 DNA reads TGTGCCAGCAGGCGACAGGGTCTCTCACCCCTCCACTTT.

The genes are TRBV11-2 and TRBJ1-4; 8 bases line up with TRBD1. Germline V gene sequence: CDR1 SGHAT, CDR2 FQNNGV. Unmatched junction bases numbered 3, after V lost 0 bases and J lost 6 bases. The length of the CDR3 is 15 residues. The CDR3 protein is CASSLDDRGDEKLFF. DNA for the CDR3: TGTGCCAGCAGCTTAGATGACAGGGGTGATGAAAAACTGTTTTTT.

The gene calls are TRBV7-2 and TRBJ2-1, with 9 bases aligning to TRBD1. Germline V lookup: CDR1 SGHTA, CDR2 FQGNSA. The CDR3 runs 13 residues. The V gene end was trimmed by 1 base and the J gene end by 14 bases; junction bases not matched to a gene: 6. This chain's CDR3 is CASSLGQGVTKFF. Written as DNA, the CDR3 is TGTGCCAGCAGCTTAGGACAGGGGGTTACCAAGTTCTTC. Combining the CDR3 with reference TRBV7-2 and TRBJ2-1 gives the whole variable domain GAGVSQSPSNKVTEKGKDVELRCDPISGHTALYWYRQSLGQGLEFLIYFQGNSAPDKSGLPSDRFSAERTGGSVSTLTIQRTQQEDSAVYLCASSLGQGVTKFFGPGTRLTVL.

This clone appeared a few times. The DNA of the CDR3 is TGTGCCAGCAGTGACCCAGCCGGGACAGCGAACTCCTACGAGCAGTACTTC. Its translation is CASSDPAGTANSYEQYF. J is TRBJ2-7 and V is TRBV25-1; the match to TRBD1 covers 7 bases. The CDR3 is 17 amino acids. CDR1 is MGHDK, CDR2 SYGVNS, per germline. Losses at the gene ends were 3 bases for V and 0 bases for J; bases not matched to a gene: 11.